This T cell receptor beta chain was sequenced during a study of blood T cell repertoires in COVID-19. Only in-frame clones appear in the TCRdb table, and some are missing; sequencing was by immunoSEQ multiplex PCR. The sample has more than 150,000 clones, roughly 87% seen once. Participant-given clinical history determined each cohort assignment. Symptom resolution, clearance, or two negative PCRs marked donors in Cohort 3 as recovered. The CDR3 sequence is 16 residues long. Trimming took 1 base from V and 1 from J, leaving 16 bases between them. Germline-derived CDR1 and CDR2 are SQVTM and ANQGSEA. Sample: PBMCs or T cells enriched from blood (not recorded which). The clonotype originates from a woman aged 45-65 years who had recovered from COVID-19. This chain connects TRBV29-1 to TRBJ2-5, with TRBD2 as a possible D gene (6 bases). The CDR3 loop is CSVEAEKASVQETQYF. Here the CDR3 DNA reads TGCAGCGTTGAAGCTGAGAAGGCTAGCGTCCAAGAGACCCAGTACTTC.